The clone carrying this T cell receptor beta chain is deemed medium-sized (0.01 to 0.1%). What it binds is not known. This sample stems from a study of tumor and adjacent non-tumor tissue in lung cancer. Study-wide context: Aged about 31 to 80 years, patients included roughly ten men and about 5 women with stage I to III disease.

TCRbeta libraries were built with three rounds of nested PCR, modified from ARM-PCR. MiXCR, applied by TCRdb to the multiplex PCR reads, yields one record per CDR3 protein. Here the sample spans more than 85,000 distinct CDR3 sequences, 75% being singletons. Study-wide results and caveats: Tumor tissue had significantly higher TCR diversity than normal lung.

The template was RNA from unsorted bulk tissue. Input material: lung tumor tissue. The clonotype originates from a woman aged 60-70 years with non-small cell lung cancer.

CDR3 bases: TGTGCCAGCAGTTACCACACTCCCCGGGACGGAAGTTCCTATGGCTACACCTTC. Translated: CASSYHTPRDGSSYGYTF. The gene calls are TRBV6-2 or TRBV6-3 and TRBJ1-2; D might be TRBD1 (5 bases). V dropped 2 bases and J dropped 4 bases, with 23 bases sitting between them. Per the germline V gene, CDR1 is MNHEY and CDR2 is SVGEGT. The CDR3 runs 18 residues.